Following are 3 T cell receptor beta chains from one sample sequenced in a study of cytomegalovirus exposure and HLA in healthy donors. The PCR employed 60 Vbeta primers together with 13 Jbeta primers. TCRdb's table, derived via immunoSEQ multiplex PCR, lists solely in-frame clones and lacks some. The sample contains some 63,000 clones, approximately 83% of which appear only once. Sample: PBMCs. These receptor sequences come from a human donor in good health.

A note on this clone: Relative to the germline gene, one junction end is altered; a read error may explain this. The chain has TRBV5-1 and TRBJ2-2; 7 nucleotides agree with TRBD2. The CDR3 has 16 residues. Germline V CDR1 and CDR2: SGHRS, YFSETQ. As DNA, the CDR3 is TGCGCCAGCAGCCAGTCGACTAGCAAAGAACACCGGGGAGCTGTTTTT. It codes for CASSQSTSKEHRGAVF.

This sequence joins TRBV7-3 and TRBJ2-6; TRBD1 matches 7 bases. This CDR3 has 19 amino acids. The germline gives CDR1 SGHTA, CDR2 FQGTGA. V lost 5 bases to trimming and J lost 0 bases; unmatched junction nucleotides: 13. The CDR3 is CASSPYTTGRFSGANVLTF. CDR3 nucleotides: TGTGCCAGCAGCCCGTACACGACAGGGCGTTTCTCTGGGGCCAACGTCCTGACTTTC.

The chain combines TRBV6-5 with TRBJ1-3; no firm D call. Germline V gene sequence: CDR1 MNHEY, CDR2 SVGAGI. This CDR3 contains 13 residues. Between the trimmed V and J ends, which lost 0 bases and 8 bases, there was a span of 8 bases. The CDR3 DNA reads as TGTGCCAGCAGTTACTCGTGGGGAGACACCATATATTTT. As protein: CASSYSWGDTIYF.